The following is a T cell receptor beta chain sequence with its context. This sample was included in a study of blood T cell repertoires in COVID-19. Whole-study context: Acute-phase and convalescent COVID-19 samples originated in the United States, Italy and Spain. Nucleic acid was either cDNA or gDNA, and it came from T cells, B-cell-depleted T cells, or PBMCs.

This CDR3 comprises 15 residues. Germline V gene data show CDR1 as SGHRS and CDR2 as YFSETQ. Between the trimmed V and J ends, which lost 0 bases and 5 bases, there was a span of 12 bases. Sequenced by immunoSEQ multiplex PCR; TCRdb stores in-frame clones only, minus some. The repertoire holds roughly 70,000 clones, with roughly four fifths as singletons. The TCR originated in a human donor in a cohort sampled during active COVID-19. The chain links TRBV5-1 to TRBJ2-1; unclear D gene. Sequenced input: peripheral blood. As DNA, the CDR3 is TGCGCCAGCAGCTTGGCTGTCGGGTTAAACAATGAGCAGTTCTTC. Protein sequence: CASSLAVGLNNEQFF.